These T cell receptor beta chains were read from a single sample in a study of blood T cell repertoires in COVID-19. Assay: immunoSEQ multiplex PCR; the TCRdb copy retains only in-frame clones and omits some. The sample lists around 250,000 clones, 75% to 90% occurring once. What was sequenced was peripheral blood. Receptor source: a woman aged 70-85 years with COVID-19, enrolled during active disease. Each CDR3 is given with its conserved first and last residue. The D gene is left open where the match is weak.

TRBJ2-3 | - | 15 | TRBV5-6 | CASSSDGLATDTQYF
TRBJ1-4 | - | 13 | TRBV7-9 | CASSQGHVQKLFF
TRBJ2-4 | - | 13 | TRBV30 | CAWRGPAKNIQYF
TRBJ2-2 | - | 16 | TRBV28 | CASSTHFNLNTGELFF
TRBJ1-2 | - | 15 | TRBV5-5 | CASLPTGTFNYGYTF
TRBJ1-5 | - | 15 | TRBV30 | CAWSGGPDSNQPQHF
TRBJ2-2 | TRBD2 | 16 | TRBV5-1 | CASSRTSGSPTGELFF
TRBJ1-1 | - | 15 | TRBV7-9 | CASSPGAGQNTEAFF
TRBJ2-1 | TRBD2 | 15 | TRBV12-5 | CASSGSGSSYNEQFF
TRBJ1-1 | TRBD1 | 14 | TRBV6-5 | CASRAQGTNTEAFF
TRBJ2-5 | TRBD1 | 15 | TRBV5-1 | CASSTGQGAGETQYF
TRBJ2-1 | TRBD2 | 17 | TRBV2 | CASRGTPGLARTNEQFF
TRBJ2-3 | - | 14 | TRBV9 | CASSVLRSRDTQYF
TRBJ2-7 | - | 14 | TRBV7-9 | CASKPDLSSYEQYF
TRBJ2-3 | TRBD2 | 16 | TRBV9 | CASSVNGLAVTDTQYF
TRBJ1-1 | - | 13 | TRBV13 | CASSLAWGGEAFF
TRBJ2-4 | - | 20 | TRBV12-2 | CASRPKLRVGLAEAKNIQYF
TRBJ2-3 | TRBD2 | 16 | TRBV6-6 | CASRELAGETPDTQYF
TRBJ2-5 | - | 15 | TRBV28 | CASSFRYNGRKTQYF
TRBJ2-1 | TRBD2 | 15 | TRBV11-2 | CASSLGAGLYNEQFF
TRBJ1-2 | - | 15 | TRBV18 | CASSPISDSNYGYTF
TRBJ2-7 | TRBD1 | 15 | TRBV4-2 | CASSQENRGTYEQYF
TRBJ2-1 | - | 13 | TRBV28 | CASTRPAANEQFF
TRBJ2-1 | - | 12 | TRBV10-3 | CAISESAVEQFF
TRBJ2-5 | TRBD1 | 14 | TRBV11-3 | CASSDRVADETQYF
TRBJ2-3 | TRBD2 | 16 | TRBV4-1 | CASSHQSGRPTDTQYF
TRBJ2-3 | TRBD2 | 17 | TRBV3-1/TRBV3-2 | CASSRGTSGREKGTQYF
TRBJ2-3 | - | 16 | TRBV9 | CASSVGPSRGADTQYF
TRBJ2-4 | TRBD1 | 15 | TRBV11-1 | CASRGQGNNKNIQYF
TRBJ2-7 | - | 16 | TRBV28 | CASSPGFSSAYYEQYF
TRBJ2-7 | - | 15 | TRBV7-2 | CASSLSPRGNGEQYF
TRBJ1-5 | - | 15 | TRBV28 | CASSPRGNSNQPQHF
TRBJ1-3 | - | 14 | TRBV18 | CASSPGLSSNTIYF
TRBJ1-3 | - | 15 | TRBV18 | CASSPRDISGNTIYF
TRBJ2-3 | TRBD2 | 16 | TRBV19 | CASSIGTSGSTDTQYF
TRBJ2-1 | TRBD2 | 14 | TRBV6-5 | CASRSSGRKNEQFF
TRBJ2-3 | TRBD2 | 16 | TRBV5-6 | CASSLSGRASTDTQYF
TRBJ2-5 | - | 13 | TRBV24-1 | CATSGGSQETQYF
TRBJ1-2 | TRBD1 | 13 | TRBV19 | CASRPGTDYGYTF
TRBJ2-1 | - | 13 | TRBV4-1 | CASSLKLRDEQFF
TRBJ1-6 | TRBD1 | 17 | TRBV11-2 | CASSSHRGRSYNSPLHF
TRBJ2-5 | - | 14 | TRBV5-4 | CASSLGQGGETQYF
TRBJ1-1 | - | 15 | TRBV5-1 | CASSLAYGSSTEAFF
TRBJ1-3 | - | 15 | TRBV4-1 | CASSQTSQGGNTIYF
TRBJ1-2 | - | 13 | TRBV19 | CASSITVWYGYTF
TRBJ1-1 | TRBD1 | 14 | TRBV7-2 | CASSAGQLNTEAFF
TRBJ2-1 | - | 14 | TRBV3-1/TRBV3-2 | CASSQEDFHNEQFF
TRBJ2-2 | - | 15 | TRBV30 | CAWSGGQASIGELFF
TRBJ2-7 | TRBD1 | 15 | TRBV27 | CASSSPGQGWYEQYF
TRBJ2-1 | TRBD2 | 15 | TRBV5-4 | CASRIAGGAYNEQFF
TRBJ1-5 | TRBD1 | 14 | TRBV10-3 | CATGTGLPNQPQHF
TRBJ2-7 | TRBD1 | 14 | TRBV27 | CASSITGVAYEQYF